This TCR beta chain was profiled in a study of control samples from healthy donors and cancer patients. Trimming stripped 7 bases from V and 4 bases from J, with 14 bases between. Germline V lookup: CDR1 LNHDA, CDR2 SQIVND (reference sequence). The length of the CDR3 is 14 residues. TCRdb's table, derived via immunoSEQ multiplex PCR, lists solely in-frame clones and lacks some. The sample lists 70,000 to 85,000 clones, roughly 89% occurring once. The sequenced material came from blood. The clonotype originates from a man aged 50 to 59 in good health. The chain uses TRBV19 and TRBJ1-5; D is unclear. The CDR3 DNA follows: TGTGCCAGTATTCGGAGAGGCGGTAATCAGCCCCAGCATTTT. Encoded protein: CASIRRGGNQPQHF.